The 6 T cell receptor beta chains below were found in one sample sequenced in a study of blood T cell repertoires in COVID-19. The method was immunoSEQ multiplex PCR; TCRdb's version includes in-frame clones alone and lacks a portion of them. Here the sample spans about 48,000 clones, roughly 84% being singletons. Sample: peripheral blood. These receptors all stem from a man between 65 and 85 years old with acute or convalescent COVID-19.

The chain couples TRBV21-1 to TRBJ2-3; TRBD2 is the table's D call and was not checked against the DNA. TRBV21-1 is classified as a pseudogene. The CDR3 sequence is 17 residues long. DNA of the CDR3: TGTGCCAGCAGCAGCCTCACTAGCGGATCTAGCACAGATACGCAGTATTTT. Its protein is CASSSLTSGSSTDTQYF.

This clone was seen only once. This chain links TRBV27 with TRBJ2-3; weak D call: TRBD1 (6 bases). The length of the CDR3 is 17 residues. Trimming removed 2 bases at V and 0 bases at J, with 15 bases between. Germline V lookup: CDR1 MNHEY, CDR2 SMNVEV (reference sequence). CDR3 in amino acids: CASSLVWTESSTDTQYF. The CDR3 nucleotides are TGTGCCAGCAGTTTAGTTTGGACAGAATCTAGCACAGATACGCAGTATTTT.

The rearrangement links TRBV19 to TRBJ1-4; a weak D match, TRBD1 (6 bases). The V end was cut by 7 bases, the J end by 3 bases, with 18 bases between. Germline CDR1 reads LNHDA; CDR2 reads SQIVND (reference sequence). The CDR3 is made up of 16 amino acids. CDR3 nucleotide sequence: TGTGCCAGTATCGATTTGGGCAGGGGCCCTAATGAAAAACTGTTTTTT. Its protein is CASIDLGRGPNEKLFF.

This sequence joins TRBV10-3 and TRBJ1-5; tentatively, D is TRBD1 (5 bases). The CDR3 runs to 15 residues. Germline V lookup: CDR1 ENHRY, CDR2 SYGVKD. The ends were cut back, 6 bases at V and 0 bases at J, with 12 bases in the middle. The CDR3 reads CAISPGGNSNQPQHF. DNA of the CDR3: TGTGCCATCAGCCCGGGGGGGAATAGCAATCAGCCCCAGCATTTT.

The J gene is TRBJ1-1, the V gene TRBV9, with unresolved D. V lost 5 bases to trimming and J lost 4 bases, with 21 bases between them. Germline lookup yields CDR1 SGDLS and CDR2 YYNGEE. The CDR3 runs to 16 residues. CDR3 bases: TGTGCCAGCAGTCACCAACCTTCGGCGGGAGGCACTGAAGCTTTCTTT. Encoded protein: CASSHQPSAGGTEAFF. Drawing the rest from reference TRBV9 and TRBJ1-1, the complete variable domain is DSGVTQTPKHLITATGQRVTLRCSPRSGDLSVYWYQQSLDQGLQFLIQYYNGEERAKGNILERFSAQQFPDLHSELNLSSLELGDSALYFCASSHQPSAGGTEAFFGQGTRLTVV.

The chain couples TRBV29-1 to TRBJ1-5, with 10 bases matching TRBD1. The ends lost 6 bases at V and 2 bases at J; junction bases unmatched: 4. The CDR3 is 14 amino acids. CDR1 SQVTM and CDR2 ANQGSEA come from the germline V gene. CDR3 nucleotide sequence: TGCAGCGTGGCCGGGACAGGGGGCAATCAGCCCCAGCATTTT. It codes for CSVAGTGGNQPQHF.